This is a list of T cell receptor beta chains from one sample in a study of T cell changes during pregnancy in multiple sclerosis. The table came from immunoSEQ multiplex PCR; TCRdb's copy has only in-frame clones and leaves some out. The sample contains about 84,000 clones, about 95% of which appear only once. The sequenced sample was peripheral blood, obtained in the third trimester of pregnancy. The receptors derive from a female donor with multiple sclerosis, enrolled in a pregnancy study. CDR3s include the opening cysteine and the closing phenylalanine or tryptophan. Fields, in order: V gene, CDR3 protein.

V: TRBV7-8
CDR3: CASSQDSPEAFF

V: TRBV9
CDR3: CASSTRRGIDTQYF

V: TRBV30
CDR3: CAWGTGGNNQPQHF

V: TRBV28
CDR3: CASSLGEAVPVGAFF

V: TRBV30
CDR3: CAWSPGHPSISYTF

V: TRBV7-2
CDR3: CASSLDEEKLFF

V: TRBV6-5
CDR3: CASSVRQLNTGELFF

V: TRBV9
CDR3: CASSVAPRGGTDTQYF

V: TRBV4-1
CDR3: CASSQVGLAGGRRTDTQYF

V: TRBV5-4
CDR3: CASSTPTTPADGYTF

V: TRBV5-1
CDR3: CASSLEPMNTEAFF

V: TRBV23-1
CDR3: CASSQNDGAGGYTF

V: TRBV30
CDR3: CAWSSGQVMLYEQYF

V: TRBV19
CDR3: CASSIFGHNEKLFF

V: TRBV14
CDR3: CASSGDRGYGYTF

V: TRBV29-1
CDR3: CSVEDPKMQGVGGELFF

V: TRBV18
CDR3: CASSPRWGLDLANYGYTF

V: TRBV27
CDR3: CASSLSRQGWEMAKNIQYF

V: TRBV19
CDR3: CASSIRNTEAFF

V: TRBV29-1
CDR3: CSVEGSRAQETQYF

V: TRBV9
CDR3: CASSAQAGTGTYGYTF

V: TRBV7-8
CDR3: CASTPRGRGGYSYEQYF

V: TRBV9
CDR3: CASSVAPGDYGYTF

V: TRBV14
CDR3: CASSQGTAGSEQFF